This record covers a single T cell receptor (beta chain). This record belongs to a study of cytotoxic CD8 clonotypes in ibrutinib-treated CLL. V gave up 7 bases and J gave up 2 bases; unmatched junction bases: 7. The CDR3 covers 15 residues. Germline lookup yields CDR1 MDHEN and CDR2 SYDVKM. The table came from immunoSEQ multiplex PCR; TCRdb's copy has only in-frame clones and leaves some out. In the table there are around 150,000 clones, 80% of which are singletons. Here the sequenced sample was PBMCs, taken after 36 months of ibrutinib treatment. The genes are TRBV28 and TRBJ2-3, with 9 bases matching TRBD2. This clonotype originated in a human donor with chronic lymphocytic leukemia. CDR3 protein: CASKRLAGFTDTQYF. CDR3 DNA sequence: TGTGCCAGCAAGCGGCTAGCGGGGTTCACAGATACGCAGTATTTT.